The T cell receptor beta chain under discussion was sequenced for a study of tumour-infiltrating T cells in Burkitt lymphoma. Looking at the study overall: Repertoire clonality predicted overall and progression-free survival.

Germline CDR1 and CDR2: SGDLS and YYNGEE. The CDR3 has 15 residues. V shed 0 bases, J shed 7 bases, and the junction held 6 bases outside the gene matches. Generated by immunoSEQ multiplex PCR, the TCRdb table keeps only in-frame clones and is missing some. Here the sample spans thousands of clones, about 84% being singletons. What was sequenced was tumor tissue. The rearrangement joins TRBV9 to TRBJ2-2; 7 bases map to TRBD2. This clonotype originated in a human donor with diffuse large B-cell lymphoma. The CDR3 region is CASSVVGGSLGELFF. In nucleotides, the CDR3 is TGTGCCAGCAGCGTAGTGGGGGGGAGCCTCGGGGAGCTGTTTTTT. The full variable domain, in which reference TRBV9 and TRBJ2-2 provide the parts outside the CDR3, is DSGVTQTPKHLITATGQRVTLRCSPRSGDLSVYWYQQSLDQGLQFLIQYYNGEERAKGNILERFSAQQFPDLHSELNLSSLELGDSALYFCASSVVGGSLGELFFGEGSRLTVL.